The T cell receptor beta chain described here comes from a study of T cells in narcolepsy. CDR1 is LNHDA and CDR2 is SQIVND in the germline V gene (reference sequence). Trimming took off 7 bases at V and 1 base at J, with 8 bases between the two ends. This CDR3 has 13 residues. Study-wide points: Autoreactive HCRT-specific and TRIB2-specific clonotypes were marked in same-patient CSF-versus-blood CD4+ comparisons.

The data were produced by immunoSEQ multiplex PCR, yet TCRdb's version contains in-frame clones alone and is incomplete. The sample holds over 40,000 clones; approximately 88% are singletons and the top ten take 1% to 1.5%. Comments on this clone: Its cognate antigen is unknown.

The clonotype was recovered from a human donor with narcolepsy. Sequenced input: CD45RA- memory CD4+ T cells from PBMCs. The gene calls are TRBV19 and TRBJ1-5; D uncertain. The CDR3 loop is CASTPYSNQPQHF. The CDR3 DNA reads as TGTGCCAGTACCCCCTACAGCAATCAGCCCCAGCATTTT.